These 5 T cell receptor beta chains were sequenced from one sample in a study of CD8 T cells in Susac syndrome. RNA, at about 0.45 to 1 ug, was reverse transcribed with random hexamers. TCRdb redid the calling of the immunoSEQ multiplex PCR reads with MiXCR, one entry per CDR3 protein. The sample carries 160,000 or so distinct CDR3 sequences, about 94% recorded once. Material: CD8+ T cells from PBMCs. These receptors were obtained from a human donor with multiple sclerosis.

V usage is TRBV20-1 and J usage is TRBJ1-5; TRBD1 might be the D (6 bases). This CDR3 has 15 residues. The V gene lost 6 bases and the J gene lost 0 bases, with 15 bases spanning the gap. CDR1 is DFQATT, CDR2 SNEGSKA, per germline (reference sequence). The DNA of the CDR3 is TGCAGTGCGGTGTGGGGGGCTTATAGCAATCAGCCCCAGCATTTT. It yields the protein CSAVWGAYSNQPQHF.

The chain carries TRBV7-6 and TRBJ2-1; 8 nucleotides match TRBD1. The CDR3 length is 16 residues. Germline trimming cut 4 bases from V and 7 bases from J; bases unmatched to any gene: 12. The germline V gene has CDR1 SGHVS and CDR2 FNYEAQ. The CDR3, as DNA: TGTGCCAGCAGCTCCGCGCAGGGGGCCTTTGGAAATGAGCAGTTCTTC. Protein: CASSSAQGAFGNEQFF.

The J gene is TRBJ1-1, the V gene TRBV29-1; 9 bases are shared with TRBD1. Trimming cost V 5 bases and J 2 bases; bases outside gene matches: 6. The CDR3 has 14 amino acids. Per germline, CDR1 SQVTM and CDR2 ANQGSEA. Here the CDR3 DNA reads TGCAGCGTTCCTTTACAGGGGGCAAACACTGAAGCTTTCTTT. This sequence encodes CSVPLQGANTEAFF.

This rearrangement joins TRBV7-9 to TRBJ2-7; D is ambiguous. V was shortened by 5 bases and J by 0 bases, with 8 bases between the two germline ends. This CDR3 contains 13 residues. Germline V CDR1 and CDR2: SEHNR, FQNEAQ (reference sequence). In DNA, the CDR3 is TGTGCCAGCAGCCCCGTAAACTCCTACGAGCAGTACTTC. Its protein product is CASSPVNSYEQYF.

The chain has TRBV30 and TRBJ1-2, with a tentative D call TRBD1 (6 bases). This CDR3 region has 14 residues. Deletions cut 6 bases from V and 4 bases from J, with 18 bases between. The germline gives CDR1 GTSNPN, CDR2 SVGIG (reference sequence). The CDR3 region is CACETGGQGYGYTF. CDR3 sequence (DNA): TGTGCCTGCGAAACCGGGGGGCAGGGCTATGGCTACACCTTC.